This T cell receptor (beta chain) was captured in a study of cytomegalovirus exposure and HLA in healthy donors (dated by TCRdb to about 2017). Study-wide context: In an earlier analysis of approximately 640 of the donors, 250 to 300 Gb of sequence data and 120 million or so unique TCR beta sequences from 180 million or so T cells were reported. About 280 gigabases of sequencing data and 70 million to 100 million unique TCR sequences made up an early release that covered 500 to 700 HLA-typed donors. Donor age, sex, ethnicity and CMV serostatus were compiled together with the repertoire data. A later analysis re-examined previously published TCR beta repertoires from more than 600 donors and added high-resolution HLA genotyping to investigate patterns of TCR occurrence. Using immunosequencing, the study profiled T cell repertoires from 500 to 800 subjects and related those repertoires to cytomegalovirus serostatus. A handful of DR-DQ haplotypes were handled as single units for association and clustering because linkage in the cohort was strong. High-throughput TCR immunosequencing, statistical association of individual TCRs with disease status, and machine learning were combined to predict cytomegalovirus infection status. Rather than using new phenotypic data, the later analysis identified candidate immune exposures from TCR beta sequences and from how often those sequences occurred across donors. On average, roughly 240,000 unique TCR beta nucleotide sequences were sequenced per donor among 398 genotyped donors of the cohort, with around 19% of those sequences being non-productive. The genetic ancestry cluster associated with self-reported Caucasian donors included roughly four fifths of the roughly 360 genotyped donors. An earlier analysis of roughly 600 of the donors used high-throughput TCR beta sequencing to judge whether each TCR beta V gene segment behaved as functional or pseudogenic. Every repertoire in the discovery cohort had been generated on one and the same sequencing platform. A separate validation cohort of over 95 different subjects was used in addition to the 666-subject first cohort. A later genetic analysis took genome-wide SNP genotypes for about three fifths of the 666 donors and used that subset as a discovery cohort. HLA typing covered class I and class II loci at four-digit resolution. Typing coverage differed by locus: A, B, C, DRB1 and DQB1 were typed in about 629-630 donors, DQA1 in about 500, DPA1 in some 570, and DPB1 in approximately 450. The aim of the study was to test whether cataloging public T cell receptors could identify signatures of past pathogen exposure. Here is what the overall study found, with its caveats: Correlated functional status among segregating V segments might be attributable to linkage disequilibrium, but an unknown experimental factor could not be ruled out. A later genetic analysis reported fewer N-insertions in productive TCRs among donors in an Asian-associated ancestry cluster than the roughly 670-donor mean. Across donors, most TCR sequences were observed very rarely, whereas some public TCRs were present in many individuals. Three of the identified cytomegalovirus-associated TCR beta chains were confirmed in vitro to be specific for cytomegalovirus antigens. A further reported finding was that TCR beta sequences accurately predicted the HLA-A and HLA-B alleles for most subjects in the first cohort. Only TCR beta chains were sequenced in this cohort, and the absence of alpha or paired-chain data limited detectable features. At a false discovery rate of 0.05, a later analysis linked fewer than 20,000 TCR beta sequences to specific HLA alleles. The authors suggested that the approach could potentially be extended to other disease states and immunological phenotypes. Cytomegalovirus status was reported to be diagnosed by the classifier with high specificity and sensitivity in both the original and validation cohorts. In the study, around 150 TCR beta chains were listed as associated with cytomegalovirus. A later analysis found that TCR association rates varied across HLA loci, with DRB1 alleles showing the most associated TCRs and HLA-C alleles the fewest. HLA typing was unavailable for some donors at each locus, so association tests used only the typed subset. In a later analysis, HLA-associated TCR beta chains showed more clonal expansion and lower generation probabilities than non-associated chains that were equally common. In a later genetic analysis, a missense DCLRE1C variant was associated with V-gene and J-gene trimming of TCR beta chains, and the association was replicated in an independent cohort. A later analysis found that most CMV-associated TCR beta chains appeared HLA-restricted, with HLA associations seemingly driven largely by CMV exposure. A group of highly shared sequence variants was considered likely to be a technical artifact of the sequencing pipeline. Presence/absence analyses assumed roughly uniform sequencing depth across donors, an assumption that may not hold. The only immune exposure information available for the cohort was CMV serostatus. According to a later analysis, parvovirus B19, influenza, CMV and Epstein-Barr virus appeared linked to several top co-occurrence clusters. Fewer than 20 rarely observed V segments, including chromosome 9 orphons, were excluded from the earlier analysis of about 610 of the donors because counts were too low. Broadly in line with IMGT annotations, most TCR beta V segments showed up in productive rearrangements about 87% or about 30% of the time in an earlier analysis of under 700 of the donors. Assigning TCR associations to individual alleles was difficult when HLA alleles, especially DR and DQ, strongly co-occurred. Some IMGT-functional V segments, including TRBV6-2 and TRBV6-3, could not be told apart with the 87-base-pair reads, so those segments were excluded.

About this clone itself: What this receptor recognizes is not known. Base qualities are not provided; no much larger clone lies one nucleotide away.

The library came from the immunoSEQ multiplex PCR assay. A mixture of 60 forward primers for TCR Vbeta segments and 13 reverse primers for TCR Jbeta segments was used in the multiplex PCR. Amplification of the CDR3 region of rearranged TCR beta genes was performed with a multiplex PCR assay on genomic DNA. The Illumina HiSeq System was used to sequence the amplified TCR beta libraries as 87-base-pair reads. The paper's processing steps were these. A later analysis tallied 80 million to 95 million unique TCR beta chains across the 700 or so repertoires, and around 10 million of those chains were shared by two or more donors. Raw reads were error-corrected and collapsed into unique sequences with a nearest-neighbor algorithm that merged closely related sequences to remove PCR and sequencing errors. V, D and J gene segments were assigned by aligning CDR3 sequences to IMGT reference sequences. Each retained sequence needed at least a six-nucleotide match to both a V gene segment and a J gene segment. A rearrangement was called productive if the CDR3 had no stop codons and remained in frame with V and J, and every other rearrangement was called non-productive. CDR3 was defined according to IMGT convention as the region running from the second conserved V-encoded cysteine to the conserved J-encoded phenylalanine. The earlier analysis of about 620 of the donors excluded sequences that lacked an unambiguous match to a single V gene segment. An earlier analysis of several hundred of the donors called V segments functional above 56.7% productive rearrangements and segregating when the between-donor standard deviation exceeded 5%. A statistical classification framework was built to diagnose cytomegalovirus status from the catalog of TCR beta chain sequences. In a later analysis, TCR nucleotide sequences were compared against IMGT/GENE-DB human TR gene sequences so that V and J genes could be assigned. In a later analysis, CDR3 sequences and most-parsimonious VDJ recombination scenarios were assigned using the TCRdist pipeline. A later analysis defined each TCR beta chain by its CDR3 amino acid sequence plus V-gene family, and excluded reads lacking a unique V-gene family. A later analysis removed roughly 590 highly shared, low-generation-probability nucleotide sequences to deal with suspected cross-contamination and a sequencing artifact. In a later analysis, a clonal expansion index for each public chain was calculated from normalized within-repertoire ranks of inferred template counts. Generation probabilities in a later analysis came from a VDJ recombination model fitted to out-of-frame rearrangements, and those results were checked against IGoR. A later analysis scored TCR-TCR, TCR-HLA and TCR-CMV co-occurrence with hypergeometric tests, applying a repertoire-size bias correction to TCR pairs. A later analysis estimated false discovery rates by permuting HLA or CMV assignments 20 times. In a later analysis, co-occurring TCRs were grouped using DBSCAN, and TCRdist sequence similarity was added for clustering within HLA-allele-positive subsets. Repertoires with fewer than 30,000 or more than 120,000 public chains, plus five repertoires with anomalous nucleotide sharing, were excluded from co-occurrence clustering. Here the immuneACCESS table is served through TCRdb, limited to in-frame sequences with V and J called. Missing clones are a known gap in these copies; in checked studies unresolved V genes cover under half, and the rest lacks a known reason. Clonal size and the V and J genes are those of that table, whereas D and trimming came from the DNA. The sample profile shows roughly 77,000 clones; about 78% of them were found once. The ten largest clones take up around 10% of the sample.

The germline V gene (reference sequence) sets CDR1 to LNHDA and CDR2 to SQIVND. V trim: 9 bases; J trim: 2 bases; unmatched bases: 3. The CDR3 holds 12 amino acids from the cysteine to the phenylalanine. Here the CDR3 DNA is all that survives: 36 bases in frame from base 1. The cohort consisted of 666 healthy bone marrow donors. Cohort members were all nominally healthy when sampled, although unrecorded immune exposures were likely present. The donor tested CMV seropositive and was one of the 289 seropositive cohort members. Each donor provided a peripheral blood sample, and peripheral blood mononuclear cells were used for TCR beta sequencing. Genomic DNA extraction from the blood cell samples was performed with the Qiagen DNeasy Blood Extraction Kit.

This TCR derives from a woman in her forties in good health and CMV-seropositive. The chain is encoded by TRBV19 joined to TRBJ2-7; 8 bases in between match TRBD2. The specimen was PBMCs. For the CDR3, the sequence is CASRGGPYEQYF. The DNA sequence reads TGTGCCAGCCGGGGGGGCCCCTACGAGCAGTACTTC.